Listed below are T cell receptor beta chains from one sample, sequenced in a study of blood T cell repertoires in COVID-19. Clones were sequenced by immunoSEQ multiplex PCR, and TCRdb holds only the in-frame ones, with some missing. Altogether 280,000 or so clones are present, about 85% being singletons, with the ten largest covering approximately 12%. The sequencing input was peripheral blood. All receptors derive from a human donor in a cohort sampled during active COVID-19. The CDR3 runs from the conserved cysteine through the conserved F or W. The order of the fields is J gene, clone size, V gene, CDR3 length, D gene, CDR3 protein, CDR3 DNA. The D gene is left open where the match is weak. Size is omitted from some rows. Given values are once, few, many or a class for expanded clones.

TRBJ2-1 NA TRBV10-3 16 TRBD2 CAISSRTSGSRNEQFF TGTGCCATCAGTTCCCGGACTAGCGGGAGTCGGAATGAGCAGTTCTTC
TRBJ1-2 NA TRBV7-9 17 TRBD1 CASSLLGWQGAHYGYTF TGTGCCAGCAGCTTATTGGGTTGGCAGGGGGCACACTATGGCTACACCTTC
TRBJ2-7 NA TRBV20-1 13 NA CSASVTGSNEQYF TGCAGTGCTAGTGTAACGGGATCCAACGAGCAGTACTTC
TRBJ2-1 NA TRBV6-6 14 NA CASSPPGSYNEQFF TGTGCCAGCAGCCCGCCGGGTTCCTACAATGAGCAGTTCTTC
TRBJ2-2 NA TRBV21-1 17 NA CASTSSQGLRVPGELFF TGTGCCAGCACTTCCTCCCAGGGTCTAAGGGTCCCCGGGGAGCTGTTTTTT
TRBJ1-5 NA TRBV2 14 TRBD1 CASSVTGSHQPQHF TGTGCCAGCAGCGTGACAGGGTCTCATCAGCCCCAGCATTTT
TRBJ2-2 NA TRBV11-1 16 TRBD2 CASSRTSGRASGELFF TGTGCCAGCAGCCGGACTAGCGGGAGGGCCTCCGGGGAGCTGTTTTTT
TRBJ2-1 NA TRBV6-5 13 TRBD1 CASRRQGRNEQFF TGTGCCAGCAGGCGACAGGGTCGGAATGAGCAGTTCTTC
TRBJ2-5 NA TRBV3-1/TRBV3-2 17 TRBD2 CASSQGEAGGPQETQYF TGTGCCAGCAGCCAAGGGGAAGCGGGAGGCCCCCAAGAGACCCAGTACTTC
TRBJ2-3 once TRBV6-5 11 NA CASSSLDTQYF TGTGCCAGCAGTTCATTAGATACGCAGTATTTT
TRBJ2-1 NA TRBV30 13 TRBD2 CAWTGGRAIEQFF TGTGCCTGGACCGGCGGGAGGGCCATTGAGCAGTTCTTC
TRBJ1-5 NA TRBV5-1 14 NA CASSLDSSNQPQHF TGCGCCAGCAGCTTGGACAGCAGCAATCAGCCCCAGCATTTT
TRBJ2-3 NA TRBV4-2 14 NA CASSTSGGGDTQYF TGTGCCAGCAGCACATCCGGGGGAGGAGATACGCAGTATTTT
TRBJ2-7 NA TRBV3-1/TRBV3-2 12 NA CASSQFIHEQYF TGTGCCAGCAGCCAGTTCATCCACGAGCAGTACTTC
TRBJ2-1 NA TRBV29-1 13 TRBD1 CSVDRDRGNEQFF TGCAGCGTTGACAGGGACAGGGGGAATGAGCAGTTCTTC
TRBJ2-2 few TRBV2 12 NA CASKRGIGELFF TGTGCCAGCAAACGGGGGATCGGGGAGCTGTTTTTT
TRBJ2-1 NA TRBV30 18 TRBD2 CAWRKKGGLAGGGNEQFF TGTGCCTGGAGGAAAAAGGGGGGACTAGCGGGAGGAGGAAATGAGCAGTTCTTC
TRBJ2-1 NA TRBV6-5 15 TRBD2 CASSLTGTRPDQQFF TGTGCCAGCAGCCTGACCGGGACTAGACCCGATCAGCAGTTCTTC
TRBJ2-5 NA TRBV12-3/TRBV12-4 13 TRBD1 CASRDRGEETQYF TGTGCCAGCAGGGACAGGGGGGAAGAGACCCAGTACTTC
TRBJ2-5 NA TRBV7-2 14 TRBD2 CASSTSGIKETQYF TGTGCCAGCTCGACGAGCGGGATTAAAGAGACCCAGTACTTC
TRBJ1-2 NA TRBV5-1 13 NA CASSLEGLYGYTF TGCGCCAGCAGCCTCGAGGGACTCTATGGCTACACCTTC
TRBJ1-1 NA TRBV20-1 13 NA CSASPTVNTEAFF TGCAGTGCTAGTCCTACAGTGAACACTGAAGCTTTCTTT
TRBJ2-7 once TRBV30 14 TRBD2 CAWSVGLAGGEQYF TGTGCCTGGAGTGTCGGCCTAGCGGGAGGCGAGCAGTACTTC
TRBJ2-6 few TRBV7-2 16 NA CASSFQGRTGANVLTF TGTGCCAGCAGCTTCCAGGGGCGGACTGGGGCCAACGTCCTGACTTTC
TRBJ2-1 NA TRBV24-1 16 TRBD2 CATSDLVSGGHNEQFF TGTGCCACCAGTGATCTCGTTAGCGGGGGTCACAATGAGCAGTTCTTC
TRBJ2-1 NA TRBV19 13 TRBD2 CASSATSGLKQFF TGTGCCAGTAGTGCGACTAGCGGGTTGAAGCAGTTCTTC
TRBJ1-2 NA TRBV6-1 13 NA CASSETGKHGYTF TGTGCCAGCAGTGAGACAGGAAAGCATGGCTACACCTTC
TRBJ2-7 NA TRBV6-5 14 TRBD2 CASSTERGTYEQYF TGTGCCAGCAGTACCGAGCGGGGTACCTACGAGCAGTACTTC
TRBJ2-1 NA TRBV7-9 14 TRBD1 CASSAGQGADEQFF TGTGCCAGCAGCGCCGGACAGGGGGCTGATGAGCAGTTCTTC
TRBJ1-4 NA TRBV28 16 TRBD1 CASSPPRGRKDEKLFF TGTGCCAGCAGCCCTCCCAGGGGGCGCAAGGATGAAAAACTGTTTTTT
TRBJ2-5 few TRBV5-6 18 TRBD2 CASSHPPGRAVGGETQYF TGTGCCAGCAGCCACCCCCCTGGGAGGGCGGTTGGGGGAGAGACCCAGTACTTC
TRBJ2-2 NA TRBV27 15 TRBD2 CASNHRGGFIGELFF TGTGCCAGCAACCATCGGGGGGGGTTCATCGGGGAGCTGTTTTTT
TRBJ2-5 once TRBV4-3 15 TRBD2 CASSQLAGEGETQYF TGCGCCAGCAGCCAGCTAGCGGGAGAGGGAGAGACCCAGTACTTC
TRBJ2-1 NA TRBV28 14 NA CASHIQGRNNEQFF TGTGCCAGTCACATCCAGGGAAGAAACAATGAGCAGTTCTTC
TRBJ2-2 NA TRBV18 16 NA CASSPPNGGNTGELFF TGTGCCAGCTCACCACCGAACGGAGGAAACACCGGGGAGCTGTTTTTT
TRBJ1-1 NA TRBV27 16 TRBD1 CASRDDRGQGGTEAFF TGTGCCAGCAGGGACGACAGGGGGCAGGGGGGCACTGAAGCTTTCTTT
TRBJ2-2 NA TRBV4-3 15 TRBD2 CASSLLAVNTGELFF TGCGCCAGCAGCCTACTAGCGGTTAACACCGGGGAGCTGTTTTTT
TRBJ2-7 once TRBV11-3 16 NA CASSLVETETHYEQYF TGTGCCAGCAGCTTAGTTGAGACGGAGACCCACTACGAGCAGTACTTC
TRBJ1-2 NA TRBV18 14 TRBD1 CASSPDRAVGGYTF TGTGCCAGCTCACCCGACAGGGCGGTCGGCGGCTACACCTTC
TRBJ2-7 once TRBV5-1 15 NA CASSLDVTPNYEQYF TGCGCCAGCAGCTTGGATGTGACACCAAACTACGAGCAGTACTTC